This record concerns one T cell receptor (beta chain) sequence. This clonotype was counted ten times or more. Its cognate antigen has yet to be identified. The input lacks base qualities; no much larger clone sits a single base away. These data originate in a study of human T cells and chemical hapten exposure (TCRdb year 2021). Background on the whole study: For sensitization, 2% DPC in acetone was applied to a 2 cm by 2 cm area of upper inner arm skin. Throughout the study period of roughly 24 weeks, patients also received therapeutic DPC doses to the scalp every week. Patch testing on the upper back used Finn chambers containing 0.01% DPC, with scoring done after 6 days according to International Contact Dermatitis Research Group standards. Alopecia areata with under or over 50% scalp involvement, alopecia totalis and alopecia universalis were represented in the patient cohort, which was mostly female. Libraries were pooled for sequencing, and variation in per-sample TCR yields was attributed mainly to small differences in library volumes within the pool. In alopecia patients, the study followed how the peripheral blood TCR repertoire changed in vivo over primary and secondary sensitization to diphenylcyclopropenone (DPC), a hapten. Blood samples were taken from patients before sensitization (week 0) and then at 2, 6 and about 24 weeks after DPC sensitization. Around 29 alopecia patients provided blood for TCR sequencing at one to four time points (pre-sensitization, 2, 6 and 24 weeks). Results and caveats for the whole study, not just this receptor: Because all patients had alopecia, a presumed autoimmune disease, the immune response of the patients might differ from that of healthy individuals. After repeated subsampling, changes were observed in the strength of the expansion versus patch-test correlation and in the threshold at which the correlation became significant. The number of TCRs above 1 in 1000 frequency did not change with DPC sensitization; there was no evidence of global repertoire structure alterations. The number of PT1 expanded TCRs positively correlated with patch test score, significant at thresholds 8, 16 and 32 but not 4. Significantly more large CDR3 similarity clusters were formed by expanded TCRs than by pre-sensitization or healthy control sets, consistent with antigen-driven responses.

The receptor library was made with RACE. TCRdb records NextSeq 500 as the sequencer. During library preparation, unique molecular identifiers were attached to individual cDNA molecules so that TCRs could be counted quantitatively and reproducibly. From each blood RNA sample, both TCR alpha and TCR beta chains were sequenced. On the study's bioinformatics: A median of around 100,000 TCRs per sample was observed, with a range of about 20,000 to 700,000. V, J and CDR3 annotation of the TCR reads was carried out using the Decombinator software suite. Every sample was subsampled to the same number of TCRs (28,000) for the PS versus PT1 abundance plots. TCRs were defined as expanded if absent before sensitization and observed at least eight times at the 2-week time point. TCRdb redid the processing of the public reads, applying fastp at Q25 and MiXCR, and retained in-frame beta chains. Rows matching on CDR3 protein sequence are summarized as one entry with the most common DNA and genes. V and J calls and clone size were set by TCRdb, not the authors. Within this sample are roughly 69,000 distinct CDR3 sequences, with 11% of them counted one time only. The ten largest account for about 2% of the sample.

Reading the label with the study, this specimen's time point is: patch test 3, about 24 weeks after DPC sensitization. Taken with the paper, the label for treatment or condition translates to: therapeutic diphenylcyclopropenone sensitization with weekly scalp DPC. At each patch-test visit, blood was drawn before the patch test was applied. Patients were considered eligible if aged 18 to 70, diagnosed with alopecia and deemed suitable for DPC therapy, and patients were excluded if pregnant. Total RNA was isolated from unfractionated whole blood collected in Tempus Blood RNA tubes. The germline ends are 8 bases apart after V is trimmed by 0 bases and J by 6 bases. From the cysteine up to the phenylalanine, the CDR3 has a length of 13 residues. Of the read, only the CDR3 DNA is kept; its 39 bases are in frame from base 1. CDR1 SGHNT and CDR2 YYREEE are derived from the germline V gene (reference sequence).

Recombination connected TRBV5-4 to TRBJ2-3; 5 matching bases give a weak D call of TRBD1. The TCR sequence derives from a woman younger than 45 with alopecia areata. Some clones in this sample may be carry-over from other donors' samples. The material was whole blood, obtained in connection with sensitization to the hapten diphenylcyclopropenone (DPC). CDR3 reads: CASSLASGDTQYF. The DNA sequence is given as TGTGCCAGCAGCTTGGCCTCAGGGGATACGCAGTATTTT.